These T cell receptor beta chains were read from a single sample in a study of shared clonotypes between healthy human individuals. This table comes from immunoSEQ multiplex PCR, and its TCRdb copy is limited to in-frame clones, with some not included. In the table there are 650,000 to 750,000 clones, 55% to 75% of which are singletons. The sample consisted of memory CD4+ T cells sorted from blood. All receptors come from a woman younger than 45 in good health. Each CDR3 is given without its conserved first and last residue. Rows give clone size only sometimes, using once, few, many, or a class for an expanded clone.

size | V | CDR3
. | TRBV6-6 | ASSPKSGNAYEQY
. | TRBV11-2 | ASCAYTDTQY
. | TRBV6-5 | ASRRTLAEQY
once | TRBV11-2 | ASSLDGLAPNEQF
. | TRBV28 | ASSVALGLAGQETQY
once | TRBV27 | ASRSSGRVLETQY
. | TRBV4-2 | ASSSGPQGGNTEAF
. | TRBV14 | ASSPLAKYNEQF
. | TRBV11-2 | ASNPNWVAGELTDTQY
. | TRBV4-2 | ASSRGTSFWYEQY
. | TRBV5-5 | ASSPTGGRANYGYT
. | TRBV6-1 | AGTKLRGDTQY
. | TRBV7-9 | ASSPSGGGETQY
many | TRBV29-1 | SVSGQLYGYT
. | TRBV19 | ASSLGIGTDTQY
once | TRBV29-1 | SVRTGDETQY
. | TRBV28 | ASSLLRVRFTEAF
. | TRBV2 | ASSNRDREENYEQY
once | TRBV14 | ASSPIGYWDTEAF
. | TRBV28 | ASVRPSANYGYT
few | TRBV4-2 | ASSQASGVGYEQY
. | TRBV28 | ASSFVGSNGYT
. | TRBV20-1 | SASGMETQY
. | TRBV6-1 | ASSGAPNQPQH
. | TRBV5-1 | ASSFISGGEAF
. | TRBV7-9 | ASSNRAATQY
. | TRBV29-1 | SVGSGNYEQY
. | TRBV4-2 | ASSLGWGLAGGTDTQY
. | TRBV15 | ATNRLTGTEAF
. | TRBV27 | ASSNLPGLAYEQY
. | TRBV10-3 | ASRDSLNQPQH
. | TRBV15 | ATSRGDTGRETQY
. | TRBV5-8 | ASSLNRAGGTDTQY
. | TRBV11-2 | ASSSLWRDNEKLF
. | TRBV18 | ASSPPGTDSNQPQH
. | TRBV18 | ASSPLEGNTGELF
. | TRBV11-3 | ASSVTDGEQY
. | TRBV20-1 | SATPSYEQY
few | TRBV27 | ASTRRGGEKLF
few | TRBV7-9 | ASSDQTAYEQY